Below, 21 T cell receptor beta chains from the same sample are listed, as sequenced in a study. Treg sorting used a CD4+CD25+CD127-/low gate. TCRdb used MiXCR to reprocess the 5' RACE reads, holding one entry per CDR3 protein. This repertoire shows approximately 10,000 distinct CDR3 sequences, just over 25% found once; its top ten account for more than 2.5%. Sequencing used Tregs sorted from blood. The receptor source for this set is a female donor with breast cancer.

This clonotype was detected a few times. This rearrangement joins TRBV20-1 to TRBJ2-7; TRBD1 might be the D (7 bases). The CDR3 totals 16 residues. Per the germline V gene, CDR1 is DFQATT and CDR2 is SNEGSKA (reference sequence). Trimming removed 0 bases from V and 5 bases from J, with 20 bases in between. Here the CDR3 reads CSARDLGRSRGDEQYF. The CDR3 bases are TGCAGTGCTAGAGATCTTGGTCGCTCCAGGGGGGACGAGCAGTACTTC.

This clonotype was seen more than once but under ten times. This chain joins TRBV5-5 and TRBJ2-1, with D unresolved. Germline V gene lookup returns CDR1 SGHKS and CDR2 YYEKEE (reference sequence). This CDR3 region has 12 residues. The V gene lost 0 bases and the J gene lost 8 bases, with 6 bases spanning the gap. CDR3 nucleotide sequence: TGTGCCAGCAGCTTGGGAGGCGATGAGCAGTTCTTC. Protein sequence: CASSLGGDEQFF. The variable domain in full, with the rest retrieved from reference TRBV5-5 and TRBJ2-1, is DAGVTQSPTHLIKTRGQQVTLRCSPISGHKSVSWYQQVLGQGPQFIFQYYEKEERGRGNFPDRFSARQFPNYSSELNVNALLLGDSALYLCASSLGGDEQFFGPGTRLTVL.

Worth noting for this clonotype: A much larger clone is a single base away; this may be a read error. The rearrangement joins TRBV24-1 to TRBJ1-1; D unresolved. Trimming removed 7 bases from V and 1 base from J, with 9 bases in between. From germline, CDR1 is KGHDR and CDR2 SFDVKD. The length of the CDR3 is 13 residues. CDR3 DNA: TGTGCCACCAGACCCCGGTGGAACACTGAAGCTTTCTTT. Amino acid sequence: CATRPRWNTEAFF.

Many counts were recorded for this clonotype. The genes are TRBV7-9 and TRBJ1-1, with D unresolved. Germline CDR1 reads SEHNR; CDR2 reads FQNEAQ (reference sequence). V was pared by 0 bases and J by 7 bases, with 9 bases between. The CDR3 is 13 residues long. The CDR3 DNA is TGTGCCAGCAGCTTAGCGGTGGGCGATGAAGCTTTCTTT. The encoded protein is CASSLAVGDEAFF.

Many counts were recorded for this clonotype. The gene calls are TRBV6-5 and TRBJ2-7; D is uncertain. V lost 8 bases and J 3 bases, leaving 17 bases between the germline ends. Germline V gene lookup returns CDR1 MNHEY and CDR2 SVGAGI. This CDR3 has 14 residues. The CDR3 is CASAPTDRLYEQYF. The CDR3 DNA follows: TGTGCCAGCGCGCCCACGGATCGGCTCTACGAGCAGTACTTC.

This clonotype was picked up one time. V is TRBV18 and J is TRBJ2-7, with 8 positions matching TRBD2. J was trimmed by 0 bases and V by 6 bases; bases with no gene match: 7. Germline CDR1 KGHSH, CDR2 LQKENI. The CDR3 has 15 residues. The DNA of the CDR3 is TGTGCCAGCTCGCATAATAGCGGGACCTCCTACGAGCAGTACTTC. Translated: CASSHNSGTSYEQYF.

This clonotype was seen repeatedly, ten times or more. The chain couples TRBV7-2 to TRBJ2-2, with TRBD2 identical over 8 bases. Germline trimming cut 1 base from V and 4 bases from J; bases unmatched to any gene: 2. CDR3 length equals 15 residues. Germline V lookup: CDR1 SGHTA, CDR2 FQGNSA. CDR3 in DNA: TGTGCCAGCAGCTTAGGGGGACTAGGCACCGGGGAGCTGTTTTTT. Protein sequence: CASSLGGLGTGELFF.

Judged by abundance, this clonotype is medium-sized. The chain has TRBV6-5 and TRBJ2-1, with TRBD2 identical over 10 bases. Germline CDR1 MNHEY, CDR2 SVGAGI. This CDR3 has 15 residues. V was pared by 5 bases and J by 6 bases, with 7 bases of the junction left unmatched. CDR3 protein: CASSGASGSLNEQFF. Here the CDR3 DNA reads TGTGCCAGCAGTGGAGCTAGCGGGAGTCTCAATGAGCAGTTCTTC.

In the case of this clonotype: At one end, the junction sequence differs from germline, possibly due to a read error. J is TRBJ1-1 and V is TRBV5-1, with D unresolved. The germline V gene encodes CDR1 SGHRS and CDR2 YFSETQ. The CDR3 is 13 amino acids. The CDR3 is CASSLGRNTEASF. The CDR3 DNA reads TGCGCTAGCAGCCTGGGGAGGAACACTGAAGCTTCCTTT.

By share, this clonotype counts as medium-sized. This chain connects TRBV12-3 or TRBV12-4 to TRBJ2-1; tentatively, D is TRBD1 (5 bases). The CDR3 is made up of 14 amino acids. The V and J ends lost 5 bases and 3 bases respectively, with 11 bases between them. The CDR3 protein is CASSPTGNYNEQFF. CDR3 bases: TGTGCCAGCAGTCCCACAGGAAACTACAATGAGCAGTTCTTC.

By sample share, this clonotype is medium-sized (0.01 to 0.1%). The chain combines TRBV5-6 with TRBJ2-1; possible D gene TRBD2, 7 bases. V lost 6 bases and J 3 bases, leaving 10 bases between the germline ends. Germline loops: CDR1 SGHDT, CDR2 YYEEEE. This CDR3 contains 13 residues. Written as DNA, the CDR3 is TGTGCCAGCAACAGGGACTACTACAATGAGCAGTTCTTC. Amino acids: CASNRDYYNEQFF.

On this clonotype: It may be a read error: a sequence one base away is much more abundant. The chain combines TRBV19 with TRBJ1-1; no clear D gene. The CDR3 sequence is 13 residues long. Germline loops: CDR1 LNHDA, CDR2 SQIVND (reference sequence). The CDR3 loop is CASSTGPNTGAFF. The CDR3 DNA reads TGTGCCAGTAGTACAGGACCGAACACTGGAGCTTTCTTT.

Sample share makes this clonotype medium-sized. The V call is TRBV27, the J call TRBJ1-1; D is undetermined. Germline CDR1 and CDR2: MNHEY and SMNVEV (reference sequence). The length of the CDR3 is 13 residues. The ends were cut back, 4 bases at V and 3 bases at J, with 9 bases in the middle. CDR3 loop: CASSSGAYTEAFF. CDR3 DNA sequence: TGTGCCAGCAGTTCGGGAGCGTACACTGAAGCTTTCTTT.

This clonotype occurred many times. V is TRBV10-3 and J is TRBJ1-2; 9 bases match TRBD1. The CDR3 contains 16 residues. V shed 3 bases, J shed 5 bases, and the junction held 10 bases outside the gene matches. Germline CDR1 and CDR2: ENHRY and SYGVKD. The CDR3 loop is CAISDPTGGLGYGYTF. In DNA form, the CDR3 reads TGTGCCATCAGTGACCCAACAGGGGGCTTGGGATATGGCTACACCTTC.

The chain joins TRBV19 to TRBJ1-1; D is ambiguous. The V and J ends lost 7 bases and 3 bases respectively, with 12 bases between them. The CDR3 covers 13 residues. Germline values: CDR1 LNHDA, CDR2 SQIVND (reference sequence). CDR3 in DNA: TGTGCCAGTACGAAAGCAGACTACACTGAAGCTTTCTTT. Protein: CASTKADYTEAFF.

On this clonotype itself: A much larger clone lies a single base off, so this may be a read error. J is TRBJ1-1 and V is TRBV6-1; D unresolved. CDR3 length: 16 amino acids. The germline V and J ends were trimmed by 4 bases and 6 bases, with 21 bases remaining between them. Germline V gene data show CDR1 as MNHNS and CDR2 as SASEGT. As DNA, the CDR3 is TGTGCCAGCAGTGGGGCGGGAAAGGGTCTCTCCGCTGAAGCTTTCTTT. This gives the protein CASSGAGKGLSAEAFF.

Comments on this clonotype: The germline gene is not matched at one end of the junction; a read error may be the cause. CDR3: CASSQASARGTGELFF. The CDR3 DNA follows: TGTGCCAGCAGTCAAGCTAGCGCCCGGGGCACCGGGGAGCTGTTTTTT. The chain combines TRBV2 with TRBJ2-2; D is perhaps TRBD2 (6 bases). The CDR3 is 16 residues long. Germline V CDR1 and CDR2: SNHLY, FYNNEI.

This clonotype was recorded at least ten times. The chain employs TRBV2 and TRBJ1-5; the match to TRBD1 covers 9 bases. Germline V lookup: CDR1 SNHLY, CDR2 FYNNEI. The CDR3 is 17 residues long. The V gene end was trimmed by 5 bases and the J gene end by 0 bases; junction bases not matched to a gene: 8. The CDR3 loop reads CASSQDRGGYSNQPQHF. Here the CDR3 DNA reads TGTGCCAGCAGTCAAGACAGGGGGGGTTATAGCAATCAGCCCCAGCATTTT.

The chain combines TRBV24-1 with TRBJ2-5, with TRBD1 identical over 7 bases. Trimming cost V 4 bases and J 2 bases; bases outside gene matches: 9. The CDR3 contains 16 residues. Germline CDR1 KGHDR, CDR2 SFDVKD. CDR3 in DNA: TGTGCCACCAGTGACCGACCCCGGACAGGTCAAGAGACCCAGTACTTC. It yields the protein CATSDRPRTGQETQYF.

This chain links TRBV6-5 with TRBJ2-2; D uncertain. V lost 0 bases and J lost 8, with 4 bases in between. Germline CDR1 reads MNHEY; CDR2 reads SVGAGI. The length of the CDR3 is 12 residues. The CDR3, as DNA: TGTGCCAGCAGTTACTCGCAGGGGGAGCTGTTTTTT. Translation: CASSYSQGELFF.

Relative to its sample, this clonotype is large. V usage is TRBV5-1 and J usage is TRBJ2-1; 13 nucleotides align to TRBD2. The V gene end was trimmed by 3 bases and the J gene end by 4 bases; junction bases not matched to a gene: 10. CDR3 length: 18 residues. CDR1 SGHRS and CDR2 YFSETQ come from the germline V gene. The CDR3 DNA is TGCGCCAGCAGCTCCCGTCTGGGACTAGCGGGAACTTACAATGAGCAGTTCTTC. Protein: CASSSRLGLAGTYNEQFF.